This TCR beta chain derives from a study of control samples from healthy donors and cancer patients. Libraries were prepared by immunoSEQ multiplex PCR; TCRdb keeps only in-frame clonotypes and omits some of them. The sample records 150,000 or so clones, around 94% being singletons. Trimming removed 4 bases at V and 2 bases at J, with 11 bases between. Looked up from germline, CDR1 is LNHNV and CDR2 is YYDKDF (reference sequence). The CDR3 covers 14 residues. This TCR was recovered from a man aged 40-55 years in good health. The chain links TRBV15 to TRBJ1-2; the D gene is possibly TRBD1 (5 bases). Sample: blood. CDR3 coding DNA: TGTGCCACCAGCACCACTACAGGAAACTATGGCTACACCTTC. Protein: CATSTTTGNYGYTF.